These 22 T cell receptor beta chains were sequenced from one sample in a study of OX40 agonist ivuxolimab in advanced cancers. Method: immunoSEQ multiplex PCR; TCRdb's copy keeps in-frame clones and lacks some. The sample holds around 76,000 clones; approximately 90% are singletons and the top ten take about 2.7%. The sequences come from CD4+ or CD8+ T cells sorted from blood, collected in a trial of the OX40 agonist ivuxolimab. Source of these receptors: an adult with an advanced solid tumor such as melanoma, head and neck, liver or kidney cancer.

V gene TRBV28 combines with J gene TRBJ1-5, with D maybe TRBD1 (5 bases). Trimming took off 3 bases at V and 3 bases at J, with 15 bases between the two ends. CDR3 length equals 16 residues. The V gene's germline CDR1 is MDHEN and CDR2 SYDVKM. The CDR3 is CASSLSGGGVNQPQHF. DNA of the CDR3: TGTGCCAGCAGTTTGAGTGGCGGAGGGGTCAATCAGCCCCAGCATTTT.

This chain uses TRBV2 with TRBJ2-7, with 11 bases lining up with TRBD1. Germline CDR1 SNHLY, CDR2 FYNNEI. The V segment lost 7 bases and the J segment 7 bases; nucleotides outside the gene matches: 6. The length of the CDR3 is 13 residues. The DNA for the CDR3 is TGTGCCAGCACCGAGGGACAGGGGGTTGAGCAGTACTTC. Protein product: CASTEGQGVEQYF.

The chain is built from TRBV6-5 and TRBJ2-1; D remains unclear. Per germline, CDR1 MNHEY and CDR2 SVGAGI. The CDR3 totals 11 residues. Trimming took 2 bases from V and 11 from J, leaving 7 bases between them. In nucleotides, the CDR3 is TGTGCCAGCAGTTACGAGCAAAAGCAGTTCTTC. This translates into CASSYEQKQFF.

The CDR3 region has the DNA TGCAGCGTTGAAGTTCCCCCCGTTGGCTACACCTTC. It specifies CSVEVPPVGYTF. The rearrangement links TRBV29-1 to TRBJ1-2; D is undetermined. V was cut by 1 base and J by 7 bases, with 10 bases left in between. Germline assignment: CDR1 SQVTM and CDR2 ANQGSEA. The CDR3 has 12 amino acids. Full variable domain (outside the CDR3, taken from reference TRBV29-1 and TRBJ1-2): SAVISQKPSRDICQRGTSLTIQCQVDSQVTMMFWYRQQPGQSLTLIATANQGSEATYESGFVIDKFPISRPNLTFSTLTVSNMSPEDSSIYLCSVEVPPVGYTFGSGTRLTVV.

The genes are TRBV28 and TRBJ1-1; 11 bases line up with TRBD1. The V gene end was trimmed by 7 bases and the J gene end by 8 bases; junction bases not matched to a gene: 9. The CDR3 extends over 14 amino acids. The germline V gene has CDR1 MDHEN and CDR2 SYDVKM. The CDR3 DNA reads TGTGCCAGCAACGTCGCGGACAGGGGGCGCGAAGCTTTCTTT. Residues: CASNVADRGREAFF.

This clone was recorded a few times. CDR3 residues: CASSQEVTTTDSPLHF. CDR3 nucleotides: TGCGCCAGCAGCCAAGAGGTGACGACGACTGATTCACCCCTCCACTTT. This chain connects TRBV4-1 to TRBJ1-6; D uncertain. Germline V CDR1 and CDR2: MGHRA, YSYEKL. The CDR3 contains 16 residues. Deletions cut 0 bases from V and 8 bases from J, with 14 bases between.

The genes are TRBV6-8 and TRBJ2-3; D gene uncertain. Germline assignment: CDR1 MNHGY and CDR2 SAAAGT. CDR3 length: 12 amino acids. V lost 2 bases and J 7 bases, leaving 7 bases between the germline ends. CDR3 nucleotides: TGTGCCAGCAGTTACCTAAGAAATACGCAGTATTTT. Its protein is CASSYLRNTQYF.

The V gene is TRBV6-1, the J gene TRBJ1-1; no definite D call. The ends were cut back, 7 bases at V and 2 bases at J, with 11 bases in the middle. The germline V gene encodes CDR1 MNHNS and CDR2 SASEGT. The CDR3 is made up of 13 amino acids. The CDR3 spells CASKEQINTEAFF. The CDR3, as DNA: TGTGCCAGCAAGGAACAGATTAACACTGAAGCTTTCTTT.

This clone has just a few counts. The CDR3 sequence: CSVITSGGGEQFF. DNA of the CDR3: TGCAGCGTTATTACTAGCGGGGGTGGGGAGCAGTTCTTC. J is TRBJ2-1 and V is TRBV29-1; 11 bases map to TRBD2. V gave up 5 bases and J gave up 10 bases; unmatched junction bases: 7. CDR1 and CDR2 from the germline V gene are SQVTM and ANQGSEA. The CDR3 runs 13 residues.

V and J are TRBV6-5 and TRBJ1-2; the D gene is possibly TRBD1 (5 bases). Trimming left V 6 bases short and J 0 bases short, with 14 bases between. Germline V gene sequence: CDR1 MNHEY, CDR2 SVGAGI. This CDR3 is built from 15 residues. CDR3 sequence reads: CASRLVPGSNYGYTF. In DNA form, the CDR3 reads TGTGCCAGCAGACTAGTACCAGGGTCTAACTATGGCTACACCTTC.

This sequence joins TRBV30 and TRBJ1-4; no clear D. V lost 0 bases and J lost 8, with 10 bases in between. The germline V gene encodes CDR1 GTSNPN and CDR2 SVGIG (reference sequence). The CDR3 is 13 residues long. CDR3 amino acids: CAWSVYGVEKLFF. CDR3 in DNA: TGTGCCTGGAGTGTATACGGGGTGGAAAAACTGTTTTTT.

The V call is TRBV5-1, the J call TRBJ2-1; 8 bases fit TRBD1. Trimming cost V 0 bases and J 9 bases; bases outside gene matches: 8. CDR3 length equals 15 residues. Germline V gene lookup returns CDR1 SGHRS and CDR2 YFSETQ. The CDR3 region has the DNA TGCGCCAGCAGCTTGGGGACAGGGTATGGCGGTGAGCAGTTCTTC. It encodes CASSLGTGYGGEQFF.

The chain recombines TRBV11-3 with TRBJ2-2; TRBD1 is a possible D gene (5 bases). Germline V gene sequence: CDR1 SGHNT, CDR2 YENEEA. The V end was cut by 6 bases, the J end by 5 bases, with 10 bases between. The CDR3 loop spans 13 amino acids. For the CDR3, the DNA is TGTGCCAGCAGATACCAGGGAACCGGGGAGCTGTTTTTT. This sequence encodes CASRYQGTGELFF.

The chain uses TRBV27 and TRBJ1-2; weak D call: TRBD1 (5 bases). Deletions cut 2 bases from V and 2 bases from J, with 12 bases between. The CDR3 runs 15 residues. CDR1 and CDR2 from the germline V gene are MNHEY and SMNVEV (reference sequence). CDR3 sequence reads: CASSLEGRGNYGYTF. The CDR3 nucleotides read TGTGCCAGCAGTTTAGAGGGACGGGGGAACTATGGCTACACCTTC.

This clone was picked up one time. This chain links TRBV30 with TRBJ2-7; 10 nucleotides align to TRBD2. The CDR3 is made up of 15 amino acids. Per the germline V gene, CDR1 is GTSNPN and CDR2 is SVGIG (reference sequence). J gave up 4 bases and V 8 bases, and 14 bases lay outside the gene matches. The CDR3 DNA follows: TGTGCCGCCACTAGCGGGGTCCTTTTTGATTACGAGCAGTACTTC. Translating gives CAATSGVLFDYEQYF.

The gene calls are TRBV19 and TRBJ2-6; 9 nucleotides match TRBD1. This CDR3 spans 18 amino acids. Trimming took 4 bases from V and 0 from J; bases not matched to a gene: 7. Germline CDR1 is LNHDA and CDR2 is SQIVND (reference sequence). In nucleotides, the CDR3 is TGTGCCAGTAGTAGAGACGGACAGGGGATCTCTGGGGCCAACGTCCTGACTTTC. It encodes CASSRDGQGISGANVLTF.

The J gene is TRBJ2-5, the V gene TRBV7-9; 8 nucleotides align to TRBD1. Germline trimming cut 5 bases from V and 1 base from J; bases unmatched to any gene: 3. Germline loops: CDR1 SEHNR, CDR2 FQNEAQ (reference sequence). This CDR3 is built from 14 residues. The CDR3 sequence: CASSLTGGQETQYF. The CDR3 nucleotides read TGTGCCAGCAGCCTCACAGGGGGCCAAGAGACCCAGTACTTC.

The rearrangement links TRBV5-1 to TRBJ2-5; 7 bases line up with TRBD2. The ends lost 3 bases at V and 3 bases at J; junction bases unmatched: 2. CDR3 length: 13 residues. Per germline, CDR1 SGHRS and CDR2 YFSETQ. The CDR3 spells CASSWAGEETQYF. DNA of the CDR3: TGCGCCAGCAGCTGGGCGGGGGAAGAGACCCAGTACTTC.

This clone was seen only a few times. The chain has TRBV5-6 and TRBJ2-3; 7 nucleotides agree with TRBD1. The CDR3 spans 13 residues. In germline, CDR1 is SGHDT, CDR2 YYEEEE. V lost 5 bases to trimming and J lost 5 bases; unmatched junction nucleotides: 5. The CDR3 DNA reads TGTGCCAGCAGTAGGGCAGGGGGAGATACGCAGTATTTT. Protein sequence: CASSRAGGDTQYF.

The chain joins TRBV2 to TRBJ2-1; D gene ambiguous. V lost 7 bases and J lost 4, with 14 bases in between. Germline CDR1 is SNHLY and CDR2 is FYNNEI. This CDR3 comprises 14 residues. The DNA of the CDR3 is TGTGCCAGCACCCTGAGAAGGGATTACAATGAGCAGTTCTTC. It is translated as CASTLRRDYNEQFF.

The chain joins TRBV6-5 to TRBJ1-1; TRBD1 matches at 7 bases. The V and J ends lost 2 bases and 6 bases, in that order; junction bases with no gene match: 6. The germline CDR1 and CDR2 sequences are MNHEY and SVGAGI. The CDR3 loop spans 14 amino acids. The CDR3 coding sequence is TGTGCCAGCAGTTACCGACAGGGCGGGGCTGAAGCTTTCTTT. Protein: CASSYRQGGAEAFF.

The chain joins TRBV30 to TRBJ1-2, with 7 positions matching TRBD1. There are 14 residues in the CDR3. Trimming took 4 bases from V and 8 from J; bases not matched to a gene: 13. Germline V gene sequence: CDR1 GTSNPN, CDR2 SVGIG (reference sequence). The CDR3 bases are TGTGCCTGGACTCCGGGACAGTGGGTCCGCGGCTACACCTTC. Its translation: CAWTPGQWVRGYTF.